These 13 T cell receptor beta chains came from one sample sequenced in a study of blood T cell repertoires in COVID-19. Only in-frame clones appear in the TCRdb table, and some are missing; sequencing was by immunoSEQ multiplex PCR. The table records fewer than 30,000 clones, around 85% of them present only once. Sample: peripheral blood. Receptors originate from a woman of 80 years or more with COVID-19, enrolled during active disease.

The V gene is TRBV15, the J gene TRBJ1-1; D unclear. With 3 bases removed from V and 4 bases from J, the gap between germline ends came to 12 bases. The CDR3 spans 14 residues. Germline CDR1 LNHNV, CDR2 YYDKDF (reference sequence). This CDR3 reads CATSRLEGSTEAFF. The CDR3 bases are TGTGCCACCAGCAGGCTCGAGGGAAGCACTGAAGCTTTCTTT.

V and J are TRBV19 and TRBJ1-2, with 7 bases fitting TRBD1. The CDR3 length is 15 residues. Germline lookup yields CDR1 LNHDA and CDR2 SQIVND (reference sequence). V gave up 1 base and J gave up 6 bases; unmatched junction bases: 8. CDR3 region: CASSIATGTSHGYTF. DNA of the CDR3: TGTGCCAGTAGTATAGCGACAGGGACTAGCCATGGCTACACCTTC.

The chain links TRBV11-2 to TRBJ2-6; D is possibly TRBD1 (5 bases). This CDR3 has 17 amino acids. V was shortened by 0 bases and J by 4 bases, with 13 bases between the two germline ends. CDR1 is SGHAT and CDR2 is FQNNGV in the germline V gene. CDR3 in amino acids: CASSLEVRARGANVLTF. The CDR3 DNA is TGTGCCAGCAGCTTAGAGGTCAGGGCGAGGGGGGCCAACGTCCTGACTTTC.

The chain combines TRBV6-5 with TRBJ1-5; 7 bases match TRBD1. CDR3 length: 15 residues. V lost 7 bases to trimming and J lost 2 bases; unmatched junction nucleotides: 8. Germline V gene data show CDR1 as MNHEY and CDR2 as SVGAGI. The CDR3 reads CASNRGGAGNQPQHF. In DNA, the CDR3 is TGTGCCAGCAACCGAGGGGGCGCGGGCAATCAGCCCCAGCATTTT.

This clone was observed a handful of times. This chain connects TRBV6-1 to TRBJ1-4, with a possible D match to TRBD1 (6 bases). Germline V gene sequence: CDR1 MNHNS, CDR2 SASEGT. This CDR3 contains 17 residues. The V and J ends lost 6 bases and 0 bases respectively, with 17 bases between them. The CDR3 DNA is TGTGCCAGCAGGGAAAGGGACACCGACTCAACTAATGAAAAACTGTTTTTT. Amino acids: CASRERDTDSTNEKLFF.

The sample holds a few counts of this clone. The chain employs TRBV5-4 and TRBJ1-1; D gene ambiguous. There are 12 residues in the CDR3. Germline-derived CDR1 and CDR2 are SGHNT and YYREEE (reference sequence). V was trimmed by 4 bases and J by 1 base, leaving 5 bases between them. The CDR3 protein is CASSPGNTEAFF. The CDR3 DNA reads TGTGCCAGCAGCCCGGGGAACACTGAAGCTTTCTTT.

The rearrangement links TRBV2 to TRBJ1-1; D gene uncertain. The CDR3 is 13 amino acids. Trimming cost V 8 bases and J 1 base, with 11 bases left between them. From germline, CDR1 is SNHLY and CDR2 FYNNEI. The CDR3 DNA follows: TGTGCCAGCTTAGTGCTTGGGAACACTGAAGCTTTCTTT. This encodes CASLVLGNTEAFF. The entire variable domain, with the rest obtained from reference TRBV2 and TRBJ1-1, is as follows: EPEVTQTPSHQVTQMGQEVILRCVPISNHLYFYWYRQILGQKVEFLVSFYNNEISEKSEIFDDQFSVERPDGSNFTLKIRSTKLEDSAMYFCASLVLGNTEAFFGQGTRLTVV.

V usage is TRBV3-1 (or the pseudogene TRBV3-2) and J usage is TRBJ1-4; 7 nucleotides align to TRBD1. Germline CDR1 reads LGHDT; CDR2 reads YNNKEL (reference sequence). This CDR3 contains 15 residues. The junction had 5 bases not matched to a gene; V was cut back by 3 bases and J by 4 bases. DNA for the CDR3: TGTGCCAGCAGCCAGGGACAGTCATTTAATGAAAAACTGTTTTTT. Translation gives CASSQGQSFNEKLFF.

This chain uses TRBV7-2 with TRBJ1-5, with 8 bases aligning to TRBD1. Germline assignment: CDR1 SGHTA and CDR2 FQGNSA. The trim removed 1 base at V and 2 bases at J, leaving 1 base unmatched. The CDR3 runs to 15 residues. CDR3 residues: CASSLVDRGNQPQHF. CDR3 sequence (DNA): TGTGCCAGCAGCTTAGTGGACAGGGGCAATCAGCCCCAGCATTTT.

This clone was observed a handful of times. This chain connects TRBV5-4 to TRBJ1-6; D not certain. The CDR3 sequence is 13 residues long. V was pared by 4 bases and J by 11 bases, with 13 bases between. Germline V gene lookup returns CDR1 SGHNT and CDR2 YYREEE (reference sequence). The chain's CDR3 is CASSRTGYTPLHF. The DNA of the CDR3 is TGTGCCAGCAGCCGAACGGGATACACACCCCTCCACTTT. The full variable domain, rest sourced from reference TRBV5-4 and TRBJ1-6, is ETGVTQSPTHLIKTRGQQVTLRCSSQSGHNTVSWYQQALGQGPQFIFQYYREEENGRGNFPPRFSGLQFPNYSSELNVNALELDDSALYLCASSRTGYTPLHFGNGTRLTVT.

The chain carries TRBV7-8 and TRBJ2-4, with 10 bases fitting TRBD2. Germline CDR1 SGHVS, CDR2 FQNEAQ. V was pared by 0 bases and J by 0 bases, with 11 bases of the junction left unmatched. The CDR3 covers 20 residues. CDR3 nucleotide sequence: TGTGCCAGCAGCTTAGCGGCTAGCGGGGGCGGGAACGTAGCCAAAAACATTCAGTACTTC. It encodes CASSLAASGGGNVAKNIQYF.

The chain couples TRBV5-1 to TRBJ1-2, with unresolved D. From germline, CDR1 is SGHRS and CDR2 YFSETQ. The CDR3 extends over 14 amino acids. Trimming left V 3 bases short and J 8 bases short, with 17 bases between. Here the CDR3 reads CASSWGVSEGGYTF. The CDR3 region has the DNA TGCGCCAGCAGCTGGGGAGTTTCCGAGGGCGGCTACACCTTC. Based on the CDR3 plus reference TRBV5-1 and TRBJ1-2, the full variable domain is KAGVTQTPRYLIKTRGQQVTLSCSPISGHRSVSWYQQTPGQGLQFLFEYFSETQRNKGNFPGRFSGRQFSNSRSEMNVSTLELGDSALYLCASSWGVSEGGYTFGSGTRLTVV.

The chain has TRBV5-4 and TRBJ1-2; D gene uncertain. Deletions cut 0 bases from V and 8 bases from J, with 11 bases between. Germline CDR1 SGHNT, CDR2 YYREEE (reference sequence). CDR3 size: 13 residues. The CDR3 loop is CASSLASGRGYTF. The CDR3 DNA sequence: TGTGCCAGCAGCTTGGCTAGTGGTCGGGGCTACACCTTC.